Below, 2 T cell receptor beta chains from the same sample are listed, as sequenced in a study of technical replicates of blood from a few donors. The repertoire was sequenced with immunoSEQ multiplex PCR; TCRdb's copy has only in-frame clones and lacks some. There are about 72,000 clones in the sample; roughly 92% occur only once, and approximately 0.39% lies in the top ten. The specimen sequenced was T cells isolated from PBMCs. The receptors were gathered from a human donor in good health.

The chain recombines TRBV28 with TRBJ1-4; 9 bases match TRBD1. The germline V gene encodes CDR1 MDHEN and CDR2 SYDVKM. J was trimmed by 8 bases and V by 7 bases; bases with no gene match: 5. The CDR3 is made up of 13 amino acids. The CDR3 protein is CASTGQGLEKLFF. For the CDR3, the DNA is TGTGCCAGCACGGGACAGGGACTGGAAAAACTGTTTTTT.

This clone was recorded at least ten times. V usage is TRBV7-9 and J usage is TRBJ2-7; D ambiguous. The CDR3 is 14 amino acids. Looked up from germline, CDR1 is SEHNR and CDR2 is FQNEAQ (reference sequence). Trimming shortened V by 1 base and J by 2 bases, and 9 bases separated the two germline ends. The CDR3 coding sequence is TGTGCCAGCAGCTTAGGATTCGCGGCCTACGAGCAGTACTTC. It encodes CASSLGFAAYEQYF.